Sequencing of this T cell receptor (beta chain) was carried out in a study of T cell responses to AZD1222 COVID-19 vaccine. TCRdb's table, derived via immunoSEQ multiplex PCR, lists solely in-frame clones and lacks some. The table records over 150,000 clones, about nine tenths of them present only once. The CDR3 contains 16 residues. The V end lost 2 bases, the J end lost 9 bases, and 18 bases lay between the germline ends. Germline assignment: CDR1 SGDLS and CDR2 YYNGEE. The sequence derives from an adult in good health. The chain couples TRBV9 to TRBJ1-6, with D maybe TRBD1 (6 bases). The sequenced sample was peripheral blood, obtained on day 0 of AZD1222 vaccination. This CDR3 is CASSVEQGGLGSPLHF. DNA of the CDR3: TGTGCCAGCAGCGTCGAACAGGGCGGACTAGGTTCACCCCTCCACTTT. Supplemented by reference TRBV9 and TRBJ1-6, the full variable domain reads DSGVTQTPKHLITATGQRVTLRCSPRSGDLSVYWYQQSLDQGLQFLIQYYNGEERAKGNILERFSAQQFPDLHSELNLSSLELGDSALYFCASSVEQGGLGSPLHFGNGTRLTVT.